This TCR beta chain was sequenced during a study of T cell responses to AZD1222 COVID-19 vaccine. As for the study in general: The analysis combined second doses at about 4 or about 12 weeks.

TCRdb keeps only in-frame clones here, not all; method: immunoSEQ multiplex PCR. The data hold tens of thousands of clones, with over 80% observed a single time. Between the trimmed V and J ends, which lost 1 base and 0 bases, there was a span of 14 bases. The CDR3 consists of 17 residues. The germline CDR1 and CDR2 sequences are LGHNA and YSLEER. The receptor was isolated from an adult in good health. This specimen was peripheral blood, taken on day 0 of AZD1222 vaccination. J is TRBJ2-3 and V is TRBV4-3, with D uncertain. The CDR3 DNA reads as TGCGCCAGCAGCCAAGCACCCGTACCTCCTAGCACAGATACGCAGTATTTT. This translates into CASSQAPVPPSTDTQYF.